The T cell receptor (beta chain) under discussion was sequenced for a study of T cells in Graves' hyperthyroidism and ophthalmopathy. Whole-study findings and limits: Within blood appeared most thyroid clonotypes that had expanded above 0.001.

The study based diagnoses on clinical symptoms, serum thyroxine and TRAb, thyroid ultrasound and orbital computed tomography. Cells are PBMCs isolated from roughly 10 ml of fresh blood. This clonotype was seen repeatedly, ten times or more. Its antigen remains unidentified. The CDR3 runs 13 residues. In germline, CDR1 is MDHEN, CDR2 SYDVKM. V shed 7 bases, J shed 7 bases, and the junction held 7 bases outside the gene matches. The source material, RNA transcripts, was used to amplify TCR beta CDR3 regions. The HTBI primer set was used in a first-round RT-PCR of the TCR CDR3. TCRdb reanalysed the multiplex PCR reads using MiXCR and keeps one entry per CDR3 protein. The sample has over 450,000 distinct CDR3 sequences; roughly 18% are singletons.

This sequence joins TRBV28 and TRBJ2-7; 10 positions match TRBD2. This TCR came from a woman aged 18-29 years with Graves' ophthalmopathy. Sequenced sample: blood. CDR3 amino acids: CASTEREGPEQYF. The DNA of the CDR3 is TGTGCCAGCACAGAGCGGGAGGGCCCGGAGCAGTACTTC.